This T cell receptor (beta chain) stems from a study of response to subunit inactivated influenza vaccine. This clonotype has just a few counts. The antigen is not known. General observations from the study: New T cells are recruited in small numbers by each seasonal influenza vaccination, according to the authors' suggestion.

The CDR3 is 14 amino acids. The V gene lost 11 bases and the J gene lost 5 bases, with 20 bases spanning the gap. TCRdb itself ran the RT-PCR reads through MiXCR, one entry per CDR3 protein. Of 400,000 to 650,000 distinct CDR3 sequences detected, approximately 7.2% appear once; the ten largest clones hold around 13%. This sequence joins TRBV12-3 or TRBV12-4 and TRBJ2-3, with a possible D match to TRBD1 (7 bases). This TCR was recovered from a man between 50 and 69 years old who received an inactivated influenza vaccine. Specimen: PBMCs from blood, collected about 24 months after vaccination. The CDR3 DNA reads TGTGCCGTAGAACCCCAGGGGGGAGGAGATACGCAGTATTTT. Protein sequence: CAVEPQGGGDTQYF.